Shown below are 10 T cell receptor beta chains from a single sample sequenced in a study of T-cell memory formation after mild COVID-19. TCRdb re-analysed the 5' RACE reads in MiXCR, keeping a single row per CDR3 protein. The table shows 70,000 to 95,000 distinct CDR3 sequences, with 9.5% to 15% occurring only once. Sequencing was carried out using PBMCs or a T cell subset sorted from them (not recorded which). These receptors were collected from a man between 18 and 29 years old who had mild COVID-19 (a few samples of this study predate the infection). Cell type and time point are not known.

As concerns this clonotype: At one of its ends the junction is not consistent with the germline gene, which may arise from a read error. The genes are TRBV7-2 and TRBJ2-3; 8 positions match TRBD2. Germline assignment: CDR1 SGHTA and CDR2 FQGNSA. The CDR3 is 12 amino acids. The CDR3 spells CDSSSSSGAEYF. The CDR3 region has the DNA TGTGACAGCAGCTCAAGTAGCGGGGCGGAGTATTTT.

The chain joins TRBV12-3 or TRBV12-4 to TRBJ2-1, with TRBD2 as a possible D gene (5 bases). V dropped 3 bases and J dropped 7 bases, with 10 bases sitting between them. The CDR3 loop spans 13 amino acids. CDR3 nucleotides: TGTGCCAGCAGTTTCGGGGTACGGAATGAGCAGTTCTTC. The encoded protein is CASSFGVRNEQFF.

DNA for the CDR3: TGTGCCAGCAGTGTTTCAGATTCCTCCCATACGCAGTATTTT. It yields the protein CASSVSDSSHTQYF. The rearrangement uses TRBV2 and TRBJ2-3; no clear D gene. The CDR3 consists of 14 residues. The V gene lost 4 bases and the J gene lost 7 bases, with 15 bases spanning the gap. The germline CDR1 and CDR2 sequences are SNHLY and FYNNEI.

Only a few counts were recorded for this clonotype. This chain joins TRBV11-2 and TRBJ2-5; 7 bases are shared with TRBD2. The CDR3 runs to 16 residues. V lost 5 bases and J lost 5; bases outside the gene matches: 14. CDR1 is SGHAT, CDR2 FQNNGV, per germline. CDR3 residues: CASSDRERGAGETQYF. The CDR3 nucleotides read TGTGCCAGCAGCGATCGAGAGCGGGGAGCGGGGGAGACCCAGTACTTC.

There are a few counts of this clonotype. V is TRBV5-1 and J is TRBJ1-2; tentative D call: TRBD1 (6 bases). The CDR3 consists of 15 residues. Germline V gene data show CDR1 as SGHRS and CDR2 as YFSETQ. Trimming shortened V by 0 bases and J by 0 bases, and 9 bases separated the two germline ends. The CDR3 here is CASSLATGTNYGYTF. The CDR3 DNA reads TGCGCCAGCAGCTTGGCAACAGGGACTAACTATGGCTACACCTTC. Based on the CDR3 plus reference TRBV5-1 and TRBJ1-2, the full variable domain is KAGVTQTPRYLIKTRGQQVTLSCSPISGHRSVSWYQQTPGQGLQFLFEYFSETQRNKGNFPGRFSGRQFSNSRSEMNVSTLELGDSALYLCASSLATGTNYGYTFGSGTRLTVV.

The table lists this clonotype with a few counts. The chain has TRBV20-1 and TRBJ1-4, with D possibly TRBD1 on 5 matching bases. This CDR3 comprises 14 residues. Germline V gene lookup returns CDR1 DFQATT and CDR2 SNEGSKA (reference sequence). As DNA, the CDR3 is TGCAGGGGCCTGAGACAGCGGGCTAATGAAAAACTGTTTTTT. Its protein is CRGLRQRANEKLFF.

For the CDR3, the DNA is TGTGCCAGCAGTTATAGGCGGAATTCTAACTATGGCTACACCTTC. This codes for CASSYRRNSNYGYTF. The chain couples TRBV6-5 to TRBJ1-2, with D uncertain. CDR1 MNHEY and CDR2 SVGAGI come from the germline V gene. Trimming removed 3 bases at V and 0 bases at J, with 11 bases between. This CDR3 has 15 residues.

This sequence joins TRBV7-9 and TRBJ1-2, with D hard to call. Germline assignment: CDR1 SEHNR and CDR2 FQNEAQ (reference sequence). Deletions cut 1 base from V and 3 bases from J, with 3 bases between. The CDR3 runs to 12 residues. As DNA, the CDR3 is TGTGCCAGCAGCTTAGACTACTATGGCTACACCTTC. This gives the protein CASSLDYYGYTF. The full variable domain, rest sourced from reference TRBV7-9 and TRBJ1-2, is DTGVSQNPRHKITKRGQNVTFRCDPISEHNRLYWYRQTLGQGPEFLTYFQNEAQLEKSRLLSDRFSAERPKGSFSTLEIQRTEQGDSAMYLCASSLDYYGYTFGSGTRLTVV.

This clonotype has a handful of counts. This rearrangement joins TRBV11-3 to TRBJ2-1; D call uncertain. The germline CDR1 and CDR2 sequences are SGHNT and YENEEA. Trimming took off 1 base at V and 6 bases at J, with 13 bases between the two ends. The CDR3 is 15 residues long. The CDR3 coding sequence is TGTGCCAGCAGCTTAGGGAGTAGTCTCGGCAATGAGCAGTTCTTC. Its translation: CASSLGSSLGNEQFF.

The rearrangement uses TRBV11-1 and TRBJ2-2, with TRBD2 identical over 8 bases. Germline values: CDR1 SGHAT, CDR2 FQDESV (reference sequence). Unmatched junction bases numbered 7, after V lost 0 bases and J lost 7 bases. This CDR3 has 16 amino acids. CDR3 protein: CASSLAPGGQHGELFF. The CDR3 DNA reads TGTGCCAGCAGCTTAGCGCCGGGGGGGCAGCACGGGGAGCTGTTTTTT.